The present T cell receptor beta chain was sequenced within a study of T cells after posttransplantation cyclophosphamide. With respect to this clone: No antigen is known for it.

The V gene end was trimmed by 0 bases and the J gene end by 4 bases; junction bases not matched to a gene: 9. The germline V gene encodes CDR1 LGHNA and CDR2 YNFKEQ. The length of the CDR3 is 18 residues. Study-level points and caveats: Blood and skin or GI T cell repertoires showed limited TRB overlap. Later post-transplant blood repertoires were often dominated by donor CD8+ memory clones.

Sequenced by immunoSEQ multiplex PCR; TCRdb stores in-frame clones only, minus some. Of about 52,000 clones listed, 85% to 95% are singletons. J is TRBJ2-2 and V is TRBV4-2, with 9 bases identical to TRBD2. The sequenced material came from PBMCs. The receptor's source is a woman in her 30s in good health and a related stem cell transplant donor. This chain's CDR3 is CASSQDAAGGGATGELFF. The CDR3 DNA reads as TGTGCCAGCAGCCAAGATGCTGCCGGCGGGGGGGCCACCGGGGAGCTGTTTTTT.